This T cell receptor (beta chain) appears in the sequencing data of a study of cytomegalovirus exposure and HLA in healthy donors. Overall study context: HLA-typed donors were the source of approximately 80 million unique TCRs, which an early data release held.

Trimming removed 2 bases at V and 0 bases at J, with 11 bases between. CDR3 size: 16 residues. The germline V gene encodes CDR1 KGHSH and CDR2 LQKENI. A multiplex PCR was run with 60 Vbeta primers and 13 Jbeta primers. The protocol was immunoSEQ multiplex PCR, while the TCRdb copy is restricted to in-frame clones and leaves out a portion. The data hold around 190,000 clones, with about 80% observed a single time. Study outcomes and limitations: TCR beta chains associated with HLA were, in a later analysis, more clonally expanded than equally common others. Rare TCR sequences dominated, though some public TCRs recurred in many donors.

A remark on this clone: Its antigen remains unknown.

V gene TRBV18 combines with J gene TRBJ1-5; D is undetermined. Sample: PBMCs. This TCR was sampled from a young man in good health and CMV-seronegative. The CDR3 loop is CASSPETLDSNQPQHF. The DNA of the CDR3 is TGTGCCAGCTCACCAGAGACTTTAGATAGCAATCAGCCCCAGCATTTT.